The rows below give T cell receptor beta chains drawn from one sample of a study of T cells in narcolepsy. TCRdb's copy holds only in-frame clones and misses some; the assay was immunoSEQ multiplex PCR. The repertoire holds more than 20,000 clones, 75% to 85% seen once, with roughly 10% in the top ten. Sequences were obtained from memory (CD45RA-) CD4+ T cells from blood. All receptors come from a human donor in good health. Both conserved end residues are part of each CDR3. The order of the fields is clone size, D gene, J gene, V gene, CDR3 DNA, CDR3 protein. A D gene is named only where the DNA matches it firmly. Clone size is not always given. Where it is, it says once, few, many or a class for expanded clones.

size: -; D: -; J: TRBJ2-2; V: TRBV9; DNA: TGTGCCAGCAGCGTCGGCCTAGCGTCTGGGGAGCTGTTTTTT; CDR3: CASSVGLASGELFF
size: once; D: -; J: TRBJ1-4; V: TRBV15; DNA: TGTGCCACCAGCAGAGGGGGACGAGAAAATGAAAAACTGTTTTTT; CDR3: CATSRGGRENEKLFF
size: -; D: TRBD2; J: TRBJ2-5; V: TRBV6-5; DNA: TGTGCCAGCAGTTACTCGGGACTAGGGGCTCAAGAGACCCAGTACTTC; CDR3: CASSYSGLGAQETQYF
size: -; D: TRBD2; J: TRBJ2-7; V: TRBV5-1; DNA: TGCGCCAGCAGCCCGGGGACCGGGGGGGACAAGCAGTACTTC; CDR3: CASSPGTGGDKQYF
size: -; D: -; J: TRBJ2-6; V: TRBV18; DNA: TGTGCCAGCTCCCCCCTAGCGTCTGGGGCCAACGTCCTGACTTTC; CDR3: CASSPLASGANVLTF
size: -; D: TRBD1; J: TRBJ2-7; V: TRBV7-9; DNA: TGTGCCAGCAGCTTAACCGGGACAGCCTCGTACGAGCAGTACTTC; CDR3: CASSLTGTASYEQYF
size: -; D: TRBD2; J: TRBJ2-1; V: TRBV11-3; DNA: TGTGCCAGCAGCCCAGGGCGTTTCGGACTAGCGGTAGTATCCTACAATGAGCAGTTCTTC; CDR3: CASSPGRFGLAVVSYNEQFF
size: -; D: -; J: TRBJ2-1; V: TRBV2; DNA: TGTGCCAGCAGTGAAGCGGGGCGGACCTTCTCCTACAATGAGCAGTTCTTC; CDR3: CASSEAGRTFSYNEQFF
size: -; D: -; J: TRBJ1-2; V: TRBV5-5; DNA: TGTGCCAGCAGCACTCGGACCCCGGTGGACTATGGCTACACCTTC; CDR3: CASSTRTPVDYGYTF
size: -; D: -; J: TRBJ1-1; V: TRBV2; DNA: TGTGCCAGCAGTGAAGCGCGTAAGGGCGGGGTTTTGACTTTCTTT; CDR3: CASSEARKGGVLTFF
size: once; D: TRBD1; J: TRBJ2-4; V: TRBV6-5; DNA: TGTGCCAGCAGAGGGACAGGGACGAACATTCAGTACTTC; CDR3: CASRGTGTNIQYF
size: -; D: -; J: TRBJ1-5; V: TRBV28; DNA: TGTGCCAGCAGTTTCGCCTCCAATCCCAATCAGCCCCAGCATTTT; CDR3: CASSFASNPNQPQHF
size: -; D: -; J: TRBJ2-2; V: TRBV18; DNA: TGTGCCAGCTCACGAGTTGAGAAGGGCACCGGGGAGCTGTTTTTT; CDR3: CASSRVEKGTGELFF
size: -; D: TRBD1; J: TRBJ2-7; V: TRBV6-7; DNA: TGTGCCCTTATTTACGGGTGGACAGGGACCTCCTACGAGCAGTACTTC; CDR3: CALIYGWTGTSYEQYF
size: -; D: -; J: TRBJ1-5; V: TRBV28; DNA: TGTGCCAGCAGTCAACAGGGTTGGAATCAGCCCCAGCATTTT; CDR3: CASSQQGWNQPQHF
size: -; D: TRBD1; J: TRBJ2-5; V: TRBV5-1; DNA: TGCGCCACTGGGACAGGGCTGAAGGAGACCCAGTACTTC; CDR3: CATGTGLKETQYF
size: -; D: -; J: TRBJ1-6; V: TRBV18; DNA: TGTGCCAGCTCACCGACGCAGGGGAGTTCACCCCTCCACTTT; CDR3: CASSPTQGSSPLHF
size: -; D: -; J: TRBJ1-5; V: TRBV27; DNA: TGTGCCAGCAGTTTCTCGAGCAATCAGCCCCAGCATTTT; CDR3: CASSFSSNQPQHF
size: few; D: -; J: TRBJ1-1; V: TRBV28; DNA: TGTGCCAGCGGCCCAGGGGCTATGAACACTGAAGCTTTCTTT; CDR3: CASGPGAMNTEAFF
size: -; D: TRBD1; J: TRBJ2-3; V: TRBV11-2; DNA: TGTGCCAGCAGCCCAACACCCTCCGGGACAGGGTCCACAGATACGCAGTATTTT; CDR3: CASSPTPSGTGSTDTQYF
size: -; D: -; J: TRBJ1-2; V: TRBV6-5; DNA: TGTGCCAGCAAGGGACATAACTATGGCTACACCTTC; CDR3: CASKGHNYGYTF
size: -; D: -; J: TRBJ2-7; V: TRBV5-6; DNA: TGTGCCAGCAGCTTGGCCGAAGGGGGCTACGAGCAGTACTTC; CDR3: CASSLAEGGYEQYF
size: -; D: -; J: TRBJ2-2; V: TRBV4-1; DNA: TGCGCCAGCAGTCCGAGCTCGCGGGGCACCGGGGAGCTGTTTTTT; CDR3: CASSPSSRGTGELFF
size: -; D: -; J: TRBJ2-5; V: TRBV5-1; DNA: TGCGCCAGCAGCTTGGAAGAGACCCAGTACTTC; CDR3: CASSLEETQYF
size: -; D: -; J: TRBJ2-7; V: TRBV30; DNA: TGTGCCTGGAAGGGAGGAATCTACGAGCAGTACTTC; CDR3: CAWKGGIYEQYF
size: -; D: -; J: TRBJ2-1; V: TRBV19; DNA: TGTGCCAGCAAATCAGGGAGTTTTTACAATGAGCAGTTCTTC; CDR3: CASKSGSFYNEQFF
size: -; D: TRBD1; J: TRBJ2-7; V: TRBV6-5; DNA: TGTGCCACCACGAGACCGGGACAGGGTGAAGAGCAGTACTTC; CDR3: CATTRPGQGEEQYF
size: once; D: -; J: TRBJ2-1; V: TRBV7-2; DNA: TGTGCCAGCAGCTCCGGAATAATCCCAACCAACAATGAGCAGTTCTTC; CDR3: CASSSGIIPTNNEQFF
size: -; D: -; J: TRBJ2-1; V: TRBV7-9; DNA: TGTGCCAGCAGTTCCACTAACAAACCTTACAATGAGCAGTTCTTC; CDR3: CASSSTNKPYNEQFF
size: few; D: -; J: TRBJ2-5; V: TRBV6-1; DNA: TGTGCCAGCAGTGAGCAAGGGATAGAGACCCAGTACTTC; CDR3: CASSEQGIETQYF
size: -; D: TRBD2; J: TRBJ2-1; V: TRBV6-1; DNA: TGTGCCAGCAGTGAAGCGGGGGGGTACTACAATGAGCAGTTCTTC; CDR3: CASSEAGGYYNEQFF
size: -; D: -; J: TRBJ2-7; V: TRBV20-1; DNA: TGCAGTGCTAGAGGGTGGGGAGAGCAGTACTTC; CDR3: CSARGWGEQYF
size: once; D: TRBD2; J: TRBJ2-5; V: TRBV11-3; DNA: TGTGCCAGCAGCCGCTTACTAGCGGGAGGCCAAGAGACCCAGTACTTC; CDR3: CASSRLLAGGQETQYF
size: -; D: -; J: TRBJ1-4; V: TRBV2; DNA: TGTGCCAGCAGGAGGCAGGAGTCAACTAATGAAAAACTGTTTTTT; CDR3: CASRRQESTNEKLFF
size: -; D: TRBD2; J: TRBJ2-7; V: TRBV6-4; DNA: TGTGCCAGTCAAGCCGGGAGGGAGTCGAACGAGCAGTACTTC; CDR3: CASQAGRESNEQYF
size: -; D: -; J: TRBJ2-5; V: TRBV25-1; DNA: TGTGCCAGCAGTGATCTGACAGGCCGGGGGGCGGAGACCCAGTACTTC; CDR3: CASSDLTGRGAETQYF
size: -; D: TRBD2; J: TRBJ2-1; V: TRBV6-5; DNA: TGTGCCAGCAGTGCATCGGGACTAGCGGGAGCCCACTTCTTC; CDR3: CASSASGLAGAHFF
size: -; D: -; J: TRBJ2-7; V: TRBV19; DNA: TGTGCCAGTAGTACTGAGAGATGGTACGAGCAGTACTTC; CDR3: CASSTERWYEQYF
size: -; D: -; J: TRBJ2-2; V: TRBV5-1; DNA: TGCGCCAGCAGCTTGGCATTCGCGAACACCGGGGAGCTGTTTTTT; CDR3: CASSLAFANTGELFF
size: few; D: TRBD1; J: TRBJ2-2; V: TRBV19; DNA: TGTGCCAGTAGGAGGGGGGACAGGGAAGGTACCGGGGAGCTGTTTTTT; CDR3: CASRRGDREGTGELFF
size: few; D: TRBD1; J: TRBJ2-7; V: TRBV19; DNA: TGTGCCAGTAGAGCGGACAGGTCCTACGAGCAGTACTTC; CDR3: CASRADRSYEQYF
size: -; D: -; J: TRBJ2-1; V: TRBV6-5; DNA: TGTGCCAGCAGATCCACGGCCGGGCTCAAGAATGAGCAGTTCTTC; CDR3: CASRSTAGLKNEQFF